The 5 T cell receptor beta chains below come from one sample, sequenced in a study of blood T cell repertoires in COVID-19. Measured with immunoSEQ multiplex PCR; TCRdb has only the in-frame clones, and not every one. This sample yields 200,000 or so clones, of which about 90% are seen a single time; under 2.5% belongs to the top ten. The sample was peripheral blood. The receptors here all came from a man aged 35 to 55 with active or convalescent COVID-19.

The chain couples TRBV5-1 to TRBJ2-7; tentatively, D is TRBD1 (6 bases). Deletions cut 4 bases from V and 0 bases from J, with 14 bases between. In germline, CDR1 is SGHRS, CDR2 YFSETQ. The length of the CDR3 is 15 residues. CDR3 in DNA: TGCGCCAGCAGCACGGGCGGACAGAGCTCCTACGAGCAGTACTTC. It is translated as CASSTGGQSSYEQYF.

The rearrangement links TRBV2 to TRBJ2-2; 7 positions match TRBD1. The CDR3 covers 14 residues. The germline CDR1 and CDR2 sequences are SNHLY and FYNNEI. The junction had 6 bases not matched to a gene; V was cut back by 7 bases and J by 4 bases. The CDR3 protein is CASMTRDSTGELFF. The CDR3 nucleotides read TGTGCCAGCATGACCCGGGACAGCACCGGGGAGCTGTTTTTT. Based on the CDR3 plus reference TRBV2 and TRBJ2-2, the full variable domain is EPEVTQTPSHQVTQMGQEVILRCVPISNHLYFYWYRQILGQKVEFLVSFYNNEISEKSEIFDDQFSVERPDGSNFTLKIRSTKLEDSAMYFCASMTRDSTGELFFGEGSRLTVL.

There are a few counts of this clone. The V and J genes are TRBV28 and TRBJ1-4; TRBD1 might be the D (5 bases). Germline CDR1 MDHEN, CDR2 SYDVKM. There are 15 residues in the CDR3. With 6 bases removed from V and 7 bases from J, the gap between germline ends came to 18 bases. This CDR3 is CASSTRVGGGEKLFF. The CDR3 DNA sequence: TGTGCCAGCAGCACCCGAGTGGGCGGGGGTGAAAAACTGTTTTTT.

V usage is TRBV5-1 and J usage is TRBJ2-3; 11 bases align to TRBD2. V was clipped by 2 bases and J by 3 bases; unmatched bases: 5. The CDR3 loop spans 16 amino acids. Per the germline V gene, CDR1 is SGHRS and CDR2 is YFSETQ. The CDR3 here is CASSFLAGGKTDTQYF. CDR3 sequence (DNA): TGCGCCAGCAGCTTCCTAGCGGGGGGCAAGACAGATACGCAGTATTTT.

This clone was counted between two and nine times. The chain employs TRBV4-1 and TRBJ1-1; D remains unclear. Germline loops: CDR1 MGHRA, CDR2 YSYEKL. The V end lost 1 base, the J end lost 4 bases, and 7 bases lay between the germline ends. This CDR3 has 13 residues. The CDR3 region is CASSQVPGTEAFF. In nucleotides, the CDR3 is TGCGCCAGCAGCCAAGTGCCGGGCACTGAAGCTTTCTTT.